The sequence of this T cell receptor beta chain was determined in a study of T cell responses to AZD1222 COVID-19 vaccine. TCRdb's table, derived via immunoSEQ multiplex PCR, lists solely in-frame clones and lacks some. The repertoire has around 94,000 clones, 85% of them found once; the top ten carry 4.5%. The sequencing used peripheral blood, collected 28 days after the second AZD1222 dose. The sequence was collected from an adult who received the AZD1222 COVID-19 vaccine.

The CDR3 reads CASSFGATQYF. The CDR3 nucleotides read TGTGCCAGCAGTTTTGGGGCGACCCAGTACTTC. The V and J genes are TRBV12-3 or TRBV12-4 and TRBJ2-5, with D possibly TRBD1 on 5 matching bases. V lost 3 bases and J lost 7, with 6 bases in between. The CDR3 consists of 11 residues.